These T cell receptor beta chains were read from a single sample in a study of cytomegalovirus exposure and HLA in healthy donors. Libraries were prepared by immunoSEQ multiplex PCR; TCRdb keeps only in-frame clonotypes and omits some of them. Seen here are fewer than 200,000 clones, roughly four fifths observed once, and the top ten hold 2.5% to 3.5%. Material: PBMCs. These receptors were obtained from a woman aged 18-29 years in good health and CMV-seropositive. CDR3s leave out the opening cysteine and the closing phenylalanine or tryptophan. D genes are given only for firm matches.

cdr3_length d_call j_call v_call cdr3_aa
14 TRBD2 TRBJ2-5 TRBV7-9 ASSFTTTSGEETQY
15 TRBD2 TRBJ2-2 TRBV7-6 ASSLAPSGGASGELF
12 NA TRBJ1-3 TRBV2 ASSTGSSGNTIY
11 NA TRBJ2-1 TRBV10-3 AISATAGNEQF
11 NA TRBJ1-2 TRBV6-5 ASSRDEAGGYT
11 NA TRBJ2-7 TRBV5-4 ASSQGAGYEQY
11 NA TRBJ2-1 TRBV9 ASSTTVYNEQF
13 TRBD1 TRBJ2-5 TRBV10-2 ASRRLTTGGETQY
15 TRBD2 TRBJ2-3 TRBV6-1 ASSDGSSGRFTDTQY
13 TRBD2 TRBJ2-1 TRBV19 ASSASGGSYNEQF
10 NA TRBJ2-7 TRBV2 ANRGGAYEQY
13 TRBD1 TRBJ1-2 TRBV2 ASSDTGGARYGYT
9 NA TRBJ2-7 TRBV5-6 ASSARAEQY
13 TRBD1 TRBJ1-2 TRBV11-2 ASSTHNRGGYGYT
12 TRBD1 TRBJ2-4 TRBV29-1 SVQGKVTKNIQY
10 TRBD1 TRBJ1-2 TRBV5-6 ASSETGAGYT
14 NA TRBJ1-4 TRBV15 ATSLTQGPTNEKLF
12 TRBD1 TRBJ1-6 TRBV15 ATSPGQGGSPLH
15 TRBD1 TRBJ1-2 TRBV4-2 ASSPQEGAGGYEGYT
13 NA TRBJ2-1 TRBV4-2 ASSQVLARDNEQF
13 NA TRBJ2-5 TRBV7-2 ASSLRPGGRFDQY
11 NA TRBJ2-1 TRBV14 ASSRQGRVEQF
13 TRBD2 TRBJ2-1 TRBV2 ASSEVIAGGPREF
13 NA TRBJ2-2 TRBV4-1 ASSQDGGLTGELF
9 NA TRBJ1-1 TRBV29-1 SVVEGTEAF
12 TRBD1 TRBJ1-5 TRBV7-8 ASSRDRGRQPQH
14 NA TRBJ2-3 TRBV5-1 ASTGGSASGTDTQY
10 NA TRBJ2-7 TRBV6-6 ASAGPGYEQY
14 TRBD2 TRBJ2-3 TRBV9 ASSVAAGGNTDTQY
14 NA TRBJ1-5 TRBV6-5 ASSYSIHTNNQPQH
12 TRBD1 TRBJ2-7 TRBV2 ATSGAGGRYEQY
14 TRBD1 TRBJ2-1 TRBV5-1 ASSQVGDRTDNEQF
15 TRBD2 TRBJ2-5 TRBV5-5 ASSFGPSGGTLETQY
13 NA TRBJ2-7 TRBV25-1 ASTSGGAQNYEQY
14 NA TRBJ1-2 TRBV15 ATSSYKTELNYGYT
13 NA TRBJ1-5 TRBV2 ASRTGTGGNQPQH